These T cell receptor beta chains were read from a single sample in a study of T cell repertoires in cytomegalovirus infection. Their cognate antigens are unknown. MiXCR, applied by TCRdb to the reads, yields one record per CDR3 protein. The data contain roughly 990,000 distinct CDR3 sequences, around 30% of them singletons. Source: cultured CD8+ T cells from PBMCs, taken from culture after CMV antigen stimulation. The receptors shown here come from a human donor in good health (CMV status not recorded). Some clones in this sample may be carry-over from other donors' samples. Both conserved end residues are part of each CDR3. The D gene is left open where the match is weak. Size is stated for part of the rows, as once, few or many counts, or as a class when the clone is expanded.

TRBJ2-5 few TRBV2 - TGTGCCAGCAGGCAAAAGGCCAGGCAAGAGACCCAGTACTTC CASRQKARQETQYF
TRBJ2-3 - TRBV7-3 TRBD2 TGTGCCAGCAGCCGTAAGGGTCTTGGCGGGGGAATCACAGATACGCAGTATTTT CASSRKGLGGGITDTQYF
TRBJ2-1 few TRBV2 - TGTGCCAGCAGTGAAGGGGGGCGGCCCAATGAGCAGTTCTTC CASSEGGRPNEQFF
TRBJ2-1 - TRBV27 TRBD1 TGTGCCAGCAGTGAGACAGGGAGTGAGCACAATGAGCAGTTCTTC CASSETGSEHNEQFF
TRBJ2-5 few TRBV13 - TGTGCCAGCACTCAGAATGGGGGGGGCCGGGAGACCCAGTACTTC CASTQNGGGRETQYF
TRBJ2-1 few TRBV9 - TGTGCCAGCAGCGTCCCCAGGGGCGGCTCTGGATATGAGCAGTTCTTC CASSVPRGGSGYEQFF
TRBJ2-7 few TRBV5-6 TRBD1 TGTGCCAGCAGCTTCTCGGGACAGGGGTCCTACGAGCAGTACTTC CASSFSGQGSYEQYF
TRBJ2-1 few TRBV29-1 - TGCAGCGTTTTACAGAGAAATGAGCAGTTCTTC CSVLQRNEQFF
TRBJ1-1 - TRBV4-3 - TGCGCCAGCAGCCAAGATCTAAGGGACACTGAAGCTTTCTTT CASSQDLRDTEAFF
TRBJ2-5 - TRBV19 - TGTGCCAGTAGTATGACTATTTCCGAGACCCAGTACTTC CASSMTISETQYF
TRBJ2-1 few TRBV2 - TGTGCCAGCAGTGAATATGAATTGGAAGCCAGCAATGAGCAGTTCTTC CASSEYELEASNEQFF
TRBJ1-3 - TRBV27 - TGTGCCGTGGTATCCGGAAACACCATATATTTT CAVVSGNTIYF